This passage covers 15 T cell receptor beta chains from one sample sequenced in a study of cytomegalovirus exposure and HLA in healthy donors. Use of 60 Vbeta and 13 Jbeta primers characterized the PCR. Clones were read by immunoSEQ multiplex PCR, and TCRdb kept only the in-frame ones, dropping some. The data contain about 98,000 clones, around 78% of them singletons. The sample comprised PBMCs. The source is a man in his forties in good health and CMV-seronegative.

The chain recombines TRBV5-4 with TRBJ1-1; D might be TRBD1 (6 bases). Germline CDR1 reads SGHNT; CDR2 reads YYREEE (reference sequence). The CDR3 totals 14 residues. V was shortened by 0 bases and J by 8 bases, with 14 bases between the two germline ends. The CDR3 is CASSLDTGIGEAFF. In DNA form, the CDR3 reads TGTGCCAGCAGCTTGGACACAGGGATCGGGGAAGCTTTCTTT. The full variable domain, rest sourced from reference TRBV5-4 and TRBJ1-1, is ETGVTQSPTHLIKTRGQQVTLRCSSQSGHNTVSWYQQALGQGPQFIFQYYREEENGRGNFPPRFSGLQFPNYSSELNVNALELDDSALYLCASSLDTGIGEAFFGQGTRLTVV.

The CDR3 DNA reads as TGCGCCAGCAGCTTGAGTCGGACTAGCGGGGTCCTCGAGCGCGGCACCGGGGAGCTGTTTTTT. It specifies CASSLSRTSGVLERGTGELFF. This chain uses TRBV5-1 with TRBJ2-2, with 12 positions matching TRBD2. The CDR3 totals 21 residues. The germline V gene encodes CDR1 SGHRS and CDR2 YFSETQ. The J segment lost 4 bases and the V segment lost 1 base, leaving 17 bases of the junction unmatched.

The V call is TRBV5-1, the J call TRBJ1-2; 12 positions agree with TRBD1. Germline-derived CDR1 and CDR2 are SGHRS and YFSETQ. The CDR3 spans 14 residues. J was trimmed by 7 bases and V by 3 bases; bases with no gene match: 4. Here the CDR3 DNA reads TGCGCCAGCAGCTCGGGACAGGGGGCGAGTGGCTACACCTTC. The encoded protein is CASSSGQGASGYTF.

The sample holds a few counts of this clone. This chain joins TRBV11-2 and TRBJ2-5; 10 nucleotides match TRBD2. Germline CDR1 and CDR2: SGHAT and FQNNGV. J gave up 5 bases and V 3 bases, and 9 bases lay outside the gene matches. The CDR3 loop spans 16 amino acids. CDR3 amino acids: CASSFGLAGVGETQYF. CDR3 sequence (DNA): TGTGCCAGCAGCTTCGGTCTAGCGGGGGTCGGGGAGACCCAGTACTTC.

This sequence joins TRBV20-1 and TRBJ2-3, with unresolved D. The CDR3 runs to 10 residues. Germline CDR1 and CDR2: DFQATT and SNEGSKA (reference sequence). The DNA of the CDR3 is TGCAGCGTTAGCACAGATACGCAGTATTTT. It yields the protein CSVSTDTQYF.

The chain uses TRBV7-9 and TRBJ1-4; no definite D call. CDR1 and CDR2 (germline): SEHNR, FQNEAQ (reference sequence). The CDR3 extends over 14 amino acids. V was clipped by 5 bases and J by 7 bases, with 14 bases between them. This CDR3 is CASSISSGAEKLFF. For the CDR3, the DNA is TGTGCCAGCAGCATTTCATCGGGTGCTGAAAAACTGTTTTTT.

The chain couples TRBV6-6 to TRBJ2-7; tentative D call: TRBD1 (5 bases). This CDR3 contains 14 residues. Germline assignment: CDR1 MNHNY and CDR2 SVGAGI (reference sequence). V lost 7 bases and J 7 bases, leaving 20 bases between the germline ends. The CDR3 bases are TGTGCCAGCACTACCCCAGGGCCTCCTGGGGAGCAGTACTTC. Amino acids: CASTTPGPPGEQYF.

The genes are TRBV2 and TRBJ1-2; D gene ambiguous. This CDR3 comprises 13 residues. V dropped 3 bases and J dropped 4 bases, with 9 bases sitting between them. Looked up from germline, CDR1 is SNHLY and CDR2 is FYNNEI. This chain's CDR3 is CASSDYRFYGYTF. Written as DNA, the CDR3 is TGTGCCAGCAGTGATTACAGATTCTATGGCTACACCTTC.

The chain uses TRBV6-5 and TRBJ2-7; D not resolved. V lost 0 bases, J lost 1 base, and 7 bases lay in between. The CDR3 length is 14 residues. Germline V gives CDR1 MNHEY, CDR2 SVGAGI. Here the CDR3 DNA reads TGTGCCAGCAGTTACTCGTTCGGGTCCTACGAGCAGTACTTC. Its protein is CASSYSFGSYEQYF.

The chain couples TRBV5-6 to TRBJ1-1; D is perhaps TRBD1 (5 bases). The germline V gene has CDR1 SGHDT and CDR2 YYEEEE. Trimming left V 2 bases short and J 6 bases short, with 8 bases between. The CDR3 covers 12 residues. The CDR3 region has the DNA TGTGCCAGCAGCTTACTACAGGCTGAAGCTTTCTTT. Residues: CASSLLQAEAFF. The whole variable domain, remainder taken from reference TRBV5-6 and TRBJ1-1, is DAGVTQSPTHLIKTRGQQVTLRCSPKSGHDTVSWYQQALGQGPQFIFQYYEEEERQRGNFPDRFSGHQFPNYSSELNVNALLLGDSALYLCASSLLQAEAFFGQGTRLTVV.

V usage is TRBV6-1 and J usage is TRBJ1-2, with D possibly TRBD1 on 6 matching bases. Germline V gene lookup returns CDR1 MNHNS and CDR2 SASEGT. Trimming removed 5 bases from V and 4 bases from J, with 11 bases in between. The CDR3 runs to 13 residues. The chain's CDR3 is CASSLDRFYGYTF. Here the CDR3 DNA reads TGTGCCAGCAGTTTGGACAGATTCTATGGCTACACCTTC.

The V and J genes are TRBV7-9 and TRBJ1-5, with 12 bases matching TRBD1. V lost 4 bases to trimming and J lost 6 bases; unmatched junction nucleotides: 13. The CDR3 has 18 residues. Germline CDR1 and CDR2: SEHNR and FQNEAQ (reference sequence). In nucleotides, the CDR3 is TGTGCCAGCAGCTCAGTCCCGGGACAGGGGGCGGTGAGTCAGCCCCAGCATTTT. It specifies CASSSVPGQGAVSQPQHF.

The chain is built from TRBV30 and TRBJ2-7; 10 bases are shared with TRBD1. Trimming at V came to 5 bases and at J to 5 bases, leaving 3 bases not matched to a gene. The CDR3 contains 12 residues. Germline CDR1 GTSNPN, CDR2 SVGIG (reference sequence). Here the CDR3 DNA reads TGTGCCTGGTCAGGACAGGGGGACGAGCAGTACTTC. Encoded protein: CAWSGQGDEQYF.

This chain links TRBV11-2 with TRBJ2-3; TRBD1 is a possible D gene (6 bases). V was shortened by 8 bases and J by 3 bases, with 9 bases between the two germline ends. The germline V gene has CDR1 SGHAT and CDR2 FQNNGV. This CDR3 has 12 residues. The CDR3 region is CASGGGTDTQYF. The CDR3 DNA follows: TGTGCCAGCGGGGGCGGAACAGATACGCAGTATTTT.

The chain has TRBV27 and TRBJ2-7; D is perhaps TRBD2 (7 bases). Trimming removed 5 bases from V and 5 bases from J, with 16 bases in between. Germline V CDR1 and CDR2: MNHEY, SMNVEV (reference sequence). This CDR3 has 14 residues. As DNA, the CDR3 is TGTGCCAGCAGTAAGGGGGGGTCTTTCCACGAGCAGTACTTC. Its translation is CASSKGGSFHEQYF.